This T cell receptor (beta chain) was recorded in a study of shared clonotypes between healthy human individuals. Sequencing was performed with immunoSEQ multiplex PCR; in TCRdb, only in-frame clones are kept and a portion is missing. The repertoire holds millions of clones, approximately 92% seen once, with 0.13% to 0.15% in the top ten. The germline V gene has CDR1 MNHEY and CDR2 SVGAGI. Trimming cost V 5 bases and J 1 base, with 14 bases left between them. CDR3 length: 15 amino acids. The material sequenced was naive CD4+ T cells sorted from blood. As to subset: CD45RA+ positively selected. This TCR was sampled from a man aged 18 to 30 in good health. The J gene is TRBJ2-5, the V gene TRBV6-5; possible D gene TRBD2, 5 bases. DNA of the CDR3: TGTGCCAGCAGTCGGAGGACTCCAGTCCAAGAGACCCAGTACTTC. It specifies CASSRRTPVQETQYF.